These 31 T cell receptor beta chains came from one sample sequenced in a study of lymphopenia after photon versus proton radiotherapy. Generated by immunoSEQ multiplex PCR, the TCRdb table keeps only in-frame clones and is missing some. The sample yields some 28,000 clones, around 85% seen once. This specimen was peripheral blood, taken from a patient treated with photon-based radiotherapy. The receptors stem from a man aged 50 or older with gastric cancer.

The chain has TRBV4-2 and TRBJ2-5; D uncertain. V lost 5 bases to trimming and J lost 2 bases, with 9 bases between them. From germline, CDR1 is LGHNA and CDR2 YNFKEQ. This CDR3 has 13 residues. Written as DNA, the CDR3 is TGTGCCAGCAGCTATCAGATTCAAGAGACCCAGTACTTC. It specifies CASSYQIQETQYF.

The chain employs TRBV6-1 and TRBJ1-5; D perhaps matches TRBD1 (5 bases). This CDR3 comprises 13 residues. V was clipped by 8 bases and J by 2 bases, with 10 bases between them. CDR1 and CDR2 from the germline V gene are MNHNS and SASEGT. The DNA for the CDR3 is TGTGCCAGCGAGACAGTGGGCAATCAGCCCCAGCATTTT. Its protein product is CASETVGNQPQHF.

J is TRBJ1-4 and V is TRBV5-1; the match to TRBD1 covers 10 bases. J lost 8 bases, V lost 2 bases, and 6 bases had no gene match. This CDR3 comprises 15 residues. Germline assignment: CDR1 SGHRS and CDR2 YFSETQ. The CDR3 is CASSFDRGRTEKLFF. The CDR3 region has the DNA TGCGCCAGCAGCTTCGACAGGGGGCGAACCGAAAAACTGTTTTTT.

Here the CDR3 reads CATWTSGGNEQFF. Here the CDR3 DNA reads TGTGCCACTTGGACTAGCGGGGGAAATGAGCAGTTCTTC. The chain couples TRBV19 to TRBJ2-1; 13 bases are a match to TRBD2. Germline CDR1 is LNHDA and CDR2 is SQIVND (reference sequence). V shed 10 bases, J shed 7 bases, and the junction held 4 bases outside the gene matches. There are 13 residues in the CDR3. The complete variable domain, with remaining parts taken from reference TRBV19 and TRBJ2-1, reads DGGITQSPKYLFRKEGQNVTLSCEQNLNHDAMYWYRQDPGQGLRLIYYSQIVNDFQKGDIAEGYSVSREKKESFPLTVTSAQKNPTAFYLCATWTSGGNEQFFGPGTRLTVL.

The chain is built from TRBV11-3 and TRBJ2-3, with a possible D match to TRBD2 (7 bases). CDR1 SGHNT and CDR2 YENEEA come from the germline V gene. V was cut by 1 base and J by 6 bases, with 14 bases left in between. The CDR3 is made up of 15 amino acids. This CDR3 reads CASSLGSGEGDTQYF. CDR3 DNA sequence: TGTGCCAGCAGCTTAGGTTCAGGGGAGGGGGATACGCAGTATTTT.

This chain joins TRBV5-1 and TRBJ2-2; 9 nucleotides agree with TRBD2. Losses at the gene ends were 0 bases for V and 4 bases for J; bases not matched to a gene: 4. CDR3 size: 16 residues. CDR1 is SGHRS and CDR2 is YFSETQ in the germline V gene. CDR3 in amino acids: CASSLDSSGVTGELFF. CDR3 nucleotide sequence: TGCGCCAGCAGCTTGGATTCTAGCGGGGTCACCGGGGAGCTGTTTTTT.

The chain combines TRBV11-1 with TRBJ2-1; 14 nucleotides agree with TRBD2. Trimming took 0 bases from V and 4 from J; bases not matched to a gene: 2. Per germline, CDR1 SGHAT and CDR2 FQDESV (reference sequence). This CDR3 region has 17 residues. The CDR3 here is CASSLARTSGGYNEQFF. The DNA for the CDR3 is TGTGCCAGCAGCTTAGCGCGGACTAGCGGGGGGTACAATGAGCAGTTCTTC.

The rearrangement joins TRBV19 to TRBJ1-1; 8 bases map to TRBD1. The V gene's germline CDR1 is LNHDA and CDR2 SQIVND (reference sequence). V dropped 4 bases and J dropped 8; count of bases not matched to a gene: 9. This CDR3 comprises 14 residues. CDR3 nucleotide sequence: TGTGCCAGTAGTAGAGGACAGGGCAATCAAGAAGCTTTCTTT. Protein product: CASSRGQGNQEAFF.

This chain uses TRBV23-1 with TRBJ2-1, with D maybe TRBD1 (6 bases). TRBV23-1 is labeled an ORF, and its function is uncertain. The CDR3 length is 15 residues. Trimming pared 3 bases from V and 1 base from J, leaving 10 bases between. Here the CDR3 reads CASSQRQDSYNEQFF. In DNA, the CDR3 is TGCGCCAGCAGTCAGCGACAGGATTCCTACAATGAGCAGTTCTTC.

The genes are TRBV5-1 and TRBJ2-5; D unresolved. The CDR3 is 14 residues long. Trimming pared 3 bases from V and 1 base from J, leaving 10 bases between. Germline values: CDR1 SGHRS, CDR2 YFSETQ. The CDR3 reads CASSSGRSQETQYF. CDR3 nucleotide sequence: TGCGCCAGCAGCTCCGGACGGTCCCAAGAGACCCAGTACTTC.

The chain couples TRBV10-3 to TRBJ2-5; TRBD2 might be the D (5 bases). CDR1 is ENHRY and CDR2 is SYGVKD in the germline V gene. The ends were cut back, 6 bases at V and 1 base at J, with 9 bases in the middle. The CDR3 consists of 13 residues. In nucleotides, the CDR3 is TGTGCCATCAGCGGGAATCCCCAAGAGACCCAGTACTTC. Protein: CAISGNPQETQYF.

The V call is TRBV9, the J call TRBJ1-2; D not certain. The CDR3 has 14 amino acids. CDR1 is SGDLS and CDR2 is YYNGEE in the germline V gene. With 0 bases removed from V and 2 bases from J, the gap between germline ends came to 8 bases. The CDR3 here is CASSVGGWNYGYTF. CDR3 nucleotide sequence: TGTGCCAGCAGCGTAGGAGGATGGAACTATGGCTACACCTTC.

The chain joins TRBV29-1 to TRBJ2-2; weak D call: TRBD2 (5 bases). The V and J ends lost 2 bases and 7 bases respectively, with 8 bases between them. Germline CDR1 is SQVTM and CDR2 is ANQGSEA. The CDR3 consists of 12 residues. DNA for the CDR3: TGCAGCGTTGAAACCCGGGGCGGGGAGCTGTTTTTT. This translates into CSVETRGGELFF.

CDR3 bases: TGTGCCAGCAGGTCCAGGGGAAAAGAGACCCAGTACTTC. Protein product: CASRSRGKETQYF. The rearrangement joins TRBV5-4 to TRBJ2-5; TRBD1 is a possible D gene (6 bases). Germline assignment: CDR1 SGHNT and CDR2 YYREEE (reference sequence). The CDR3 contains 13 residues. Between the trimmed V and J ends, which lost 5 bases and 3 bases, there was a span of 11 bases.

The chain couples TRBV7-9 to TRBJ1-5; 8 bases line up with TRBD1. Germline loops: CDR1 SEHNR, CDR2 FQNEAQ (reference sequence). Losses at the gene ends were 4 bases for V and 4 bases for J; bases not matched to a gene: 3. The CDR3 is made up of 14 amino acids. This CDR3 is CASSSGQGNQPQHF. Written as DNA, the CDR3 is TGTGCCAGCAGCTCAGGACAGGGTAATCAGCCCCAGCATTTT. Based on the CDR3 plus reference TRBV7-9 and TRBJ1-5, the full variable domain is DTGVSQNPRHKITKRGQNVTFRCDPISEHNRLYWYRQTLGQGPEFLTYFQNEAQLEKSRLLSDRFSAERPKGSFSTLEIQRTEQGDSAMYLCASSSGQGNQPQHFGDGTRLSIL.

The chain employs TRBV7-9 and TRBJ1-1; weak D call: TRBD1 (5 bases). The germline V gene encodes CDR1 SEHNR and CDR2 FQNEAQ (reference sequence). V lost 0 bases, J lost 1 base, and 6 bases lay in between. The CDR3 loop spans 14 amino acids. The CDR3 loop is CASSLAQGNTEAFF. As DNA, the CDR3 is TGTGCCAGCAGCTTAGCCCAGGGGAACACTGAAGCTTTCTTT.

This chain links TRBV10-1 with TRBJ2-3; D may be TRBD1 (5 bases). The V gene lost 5 bases and the J gene lost 7 bases, with 16 bases spanning the gap. CDR3 length: 14 residues. The germline gives CDR1 WNHNN, CDR2 SYGVQD (reference sequence). CDR3 DNA sequence: TGCGCCAGCAGTCCCGGTCAGGGTGGACATACGCAGTATTTT. This sequence encodes CASSPGQGGHTQYF.

The rearrangement joins TRBV20-1 to TRBJ2-3, with D maybe TRBD2 (6 bases). Germline values: CDR1 DFQATT, CDR2 SNEGSKA (reference sequence). This CDR3 region has 11 residues. V lost 6 bases to trimming and J lost 6 bases, with 10 bases between them. The CDR3 reads CSAHLADTQYF. The CDR3 nucleotides are TGCAGTGCGCATCTAGCGGATACGCAGTATTTT.

V is TRBV6-6 and J is TRBJ2-7, with D perhaps matching TRBD1 or TRBD2 (5 bases each). The CDR3 totals 14 residues. Germline V CDR1 and CDR2: MNHNY, SVGAGI (reference sequence). Deletions cut 5 bases from V and 9 bases from J, with 20 bases between. CDR3 loop: CASSPGIGTKTQYV. In DNA form, the CDR3 reads TGTGCCAGCAGTCCGGGAATAGGGACCAAAACGCAGTACGTC.

The gene calls are TRBV10-3 and TRBJ1-5; TRBD1 is a possible D gene (6 bases). CDR3 length equals 14 residues. Trimming took off 11 bases at V and 0 bases at J, with 14 bases between the two ends. CDR1 and CDR2 from the germline V gene are ENHRY and SYGVKD. In DNA form, the CDR3 reads TGTGCCGCACGGGGACAATATAGCAATCAGCCCCAGCATTTT. Encoded protein: CAARGQYSNQPQHF.

The chain uses TRBV30 and TRBJ1-2; D is perhaps TRBD1 (5 bases). The germline CDR1 and CDR2 sequences are GTSNPN and SVGIG (reference sequence). V lost 3 bases and J lost 4, with 12 bases in between. The CDR3 length is 13 residues. The CDR3 bases are TGTGCCTGGAGCATTACAGGCTTCTATGGCTACACCTTC. It yields the protein CAWSITGFYGYTF. Using reference TRBV30 and TRBJ1-2 for the parts outside the CDR3, the full variable domain is SQTIHQWPATLVQPVGSPLSLECTVEGTSNPNLYWYRQAAGRGLQLLFYSVGIGQISSEVPQNLSASRPQDRQFILSSKKLLLSDSGFYLCAWSITGFYGYTFGSGTRLTVV.

The gene calls are TRBV7-2 and TRBJ1-2; the D is unclear. V was shortened by 5 bases and J by 0 bases, with 10 bases between the two germline ends. There are 14 residues in the CDR3. Per the germline V gene, CDR1 is SGHTA and CDR2 is FQGNSA. CDR3: CASSPSWANYGYTF. DNA for the CDR3: TGTGCCAGCAGCCCCTCGTGGGCTAACTATGGCTACACCTTC.

The rearrangement joins TRBV2 to TRBJ1-2, with D uncertain. From germline, CDR1 is SNHLY and CDR2 FYNNEI. This CDR3 spans 13 amino acids. V lost 3 bases to trimming and J lost 4 bases, with 9 bases between them. The CDR3 region is CASSDGRVYGYTF. CDR3 DNA sequence: TGTGCCAGCAGTGATGGTAGGGTCTATGGCTACACCTTC.

The V and J genes are TRBV27 and TRBJ1-5, with D possibly TRBD1 on 5 matching bases. Germline V CDR1 and CDR2: MNHEY, SMNVEV (reference sequence). The CDR3 is made up of 15 amino acids. With 6 bases removed from V and 4 bases from J, the gap between germline ends came to 16 bases. The CDR3 sequence: CASRNDRSLNQPQHF. CDR3 nucleotides: TGTGCCAGCAGAAATGACAGATCTCTTAATCAGCCCCAGCATTTT.

J is TRBJ1-2 and V is TRBV9; D is ambiguous. Per germline, CDR1 SGDLS and CDR2 YYNGEE. V shed 0 bases and J shed 3 bases, with 6 bases lying between them. This CDR3 is built from 13 residues. The CDR3 bases are TGTGCCAGCAGCGTAGACGGGGACTATGGCTACACCTTC. Translation gives CASSVDGDYGYTF.

This clone appeared once. The chain is built from TRBV18 and TRBJ1-2; D not certain. This CDR3 spans 13 amino acids. With 4 bases removed from V and 3 bases from J, the gap between germline ends came to 9 bases. Germline V lookup: CDR1 KGHSH, CDR2 LQKENI. CDR3 loop: CASSLQRDYGYTF. CDR3 coding DNA: TGTGCCAGCTCACTACAGCGGGACTATGGCTACACCTTC.

The V and J genes are TRBV6-6 and TRBJ1-1; possibly TRBD1 for D (6 bases). The germline V gene encodes CDR1 MNHNY and CDR2 SVGAGI (reference sequence). There are 13 residues in the CDR3. V was clipped by 6 bases and J by 12 bases, with 20 bases between them. CDR3 sequence (DNA): TGTGCCAGCAGACTTAATGGACAGACGGGTCCTTTCTTT. It specifies CASRLNGQTGPFF.

The rearrangement uses TRBV11-2 and TRBJ1-2; D possibly corresponds to TRBD1 (5 bases). This CDR3 has 17 amino acids. The germline V gene has CDR1 SGHAT and CDR2 FQNNGV. Trimming cost V 1 base and J 3 bases, with 18 bases left between them. This CDR3 is CASSLVRDGRLDYGYTF. The DNA of the CDR3 is TGTGCCAGCAGCTTAGTCAGGGACGGTAGATTGGACTATGGCTACACCTTC.

J is TRBJ2-5 and V is TRBV2; the D is unclear. V lost 1 base and J lost 6, with 12 bases in between. The CDR3 length is 14 residues. CDR1 is SNHLY, CDR2 FYNNEI, per germline. CDR3 DNA sequence: TGTGCCAGCAGTGAAGGGGCCCCTAAAAAGACCCAGTACTTC. It encodes CASSEGAPKKTQYF.

V gene TRBV5-1 combines with J gene TRBJ1-3; the D is unclear. Germline CDR1 SGHRS, CDR2 YFSETQ. V was shortened by 0 bases and J by 3 bases, with 13 bases between the two germline ends. CDR3 size: 16 residues. Here the CDR3 DNA reads TGCGCCAGCAGCTTGGGGGCACGGAATGATGGAAACACCATATATTTT. Amino acids: CASSLGARNDGNTIYF.

The chain joins TRBV6-1 to TRBJ1-5; D ambiguous. Germline lookup yields CDR1 MNHNS and CDR2 SASEGT. This CDR3 is built from 12 residues. The germline V and J ends were trimmed by 5 bases and 6 bases, with 8 bases remaining between them. The CDR3 sequence: CASSSTFQPQHF. DNA of the CDR3: TGTGCCAGCAGTTCCACCTTTCAGCCCCAGCATTTT.